These 22 T cell receptor beta chains share one sample of origin, sequenced in a study of T cells in Graves' hyperthyroidism and ophthalmopathy. TCR beta CDR3 regions were amplified from RNA transcripts. The HTBI primer set was used in a first-round RT-PCR of the TCR CDR3. One entry per CDR3 protein results from TCRdb running MiXCR on the multiplex PCR reads. Of about 290,000 distinct CDR3 sequences listed, 13% are singletons. The source material was blood. The receptors stem from a woman younger than 45 with Graves' hyperthyroidism that later progressed to Graves' ophthalmopathy.

This rearrangement joins TRBV20-1 to TRBJ2-7; 11 bases are a match to TRBD2. The ends lost 3 bases at V and 5 bases at J; junction bases unmatched: 18. Per germline, CDR1 DFQATT and CDR2 SNEGSKA (reference sequence). There are 18 residues in the CDR3. Written as DNA, the CDR3 is TGCAGTGCTAGTAGTGCCAGCTCACTAGCGGGGGTCCGAAACGAGCAGTACTTC. Protein sequence: CSASSASSLAGVRNEQYF.

The chain is built from TRBV4-1 and TRBJ2-2; D unclear. Germline CDR1 and CDR2: MGHRA and YSYEKL. The CDR3 sequence is 16 residues long. The V end was cut by 0 bases, the J end by 7 bases, with 15 bases between. The CDR3 region is CASSQDAYNLYGELFF. CDR3 DNA: TGCGCCAGCAGCCAAGATGCCTATAACTTGTACGGGGAGCTGTTTTTT.

This clonotype has only a few counts. The chain couples TRBV7-2 to TRBJ2-2; unclear D gene. Germline V CDR1 and CDR2: SGHTA, FQGNSA. Between the trimmed V and J ends, which lost 5 bases and 7 bases, there was a span of 11 bases. The CDR3 spans 13 residues. CDR3 amino acids: CASSPWTVGELFF. For the CDR3, the DNA is TGTGCCAGCAGCCCTTGGACCGTCGGGGAGCTGTTTTTT.

This clonotype was recorded many times. The rearrangement joins TRBV24-1 to TRBJ2-3; no reliable D call. Per germline, CDR1 KGHDR and CDR2 SFDVKD. The CDR3 is 15 residues long. V was trimmed by 3 bases and J by 0 bases, leaving 9 bases between them. The CDR3 sequence: CATSDHLTSTDTQYF. Here the CDR3 DNA reads TGTGCCACCAGTGATCACCTAACTAGCACAGATACGCAGTATTTT.

This clonotype was seen at least ten times. The chain has TRBV2 and TRBJ2-5; TRBD2 matches 7 bases. Germline V lookup: CDR1 SNHLY, CDR2 FYNNEI. The CDR3 has 15 amino acids. V lost 6 bases to trimming and J lost 1 base; unmatched junction nucleotides: 8. CDR3 in DNA: TGTGCCAGCAGACGAGGACTAGTGTCCCAAGAGACCCAGTACTTC. Its translation is CASRRGLVSQETQYF.

In its sample, this clonotype was seen many times. The chain links TRBV11-2 to TRBJ2-3; TRBD1 might be the D (5 bases). The CDR3 is made up of 15 amino acids. Trimming took 4 bases from V and 0 from J, leaving 11 bases between them. In germline, CDR1 is SGHAT, CDR2 FQNNGV. The CDR3 loop is CASSYRTTSTDTQYF. The CDR3 DNA reads TGTGCCAGCAGCTACCGGACAACTAGCACAGATACGCAGTATTTT.

This clonotype was counted at least ten times. This chain connects TRBV6-1 to TRBJ1-2; D unresolved. Germline V gene sequence: CDR1 MNHNS, CDR2 SASEGT. This CDR3 comprises 12 residues. The V gene lost 7 bases and the J gene lost 4 bases, with 10 bases spanning the gap. The CDR3 bases are TGTGCCAGCATGGACGGGTTCTATGGCTACACCTTC. It encodes CASMDGFYGYTF.

The CDR3 coding sequence is TGCGCCAGCAGCACCTCACGACAGGGCAACACCGGGGAGCTGTTTTTT. It is translated as CASSTSRQGNTGELFF. The chain joins TRBV5-1 to TRBJ2-2; 7 bases are shared with TRBD1. The J segment lost 2 bases and the V segment lost 4 bases, leaving 8 bases of the junction unmatched. The CDR3 loop spans 16 amino acids. The germline gives CDR1 SGHRS, CDR2 YFSETQ.

This clonotype was recorded at least ten times. This sequence joins TRBV30 and TRBJ2-1; D ambiguous. Per germline, CDR1 GTSNPN and CDR2 SVGIG (reference sequence). The CDR3 runs to 13 residues. Trimming stripped 2 bases from V and 4 bases from J, with 9 bases between. Here the CDR3 DNA reads TGTGCCTGGAGTACCCGACCTTACAATGAGCAGTTCTTC. Its translation: CAWSTRPYNEQFF.

The chain recombines TRBV6-1 with TRBJ2-7, with D tentatively TRBD1 or TRBD2 (5 bases each). Germline V gene sequence: CDR1 MNHNS, CDR2 SASEGT. The CDR3 sequence is 14 residues long. With 5 bases removed from V and 7 bases from J, the gap between germline ends came to 18 bases. CDR3 amino acids: CASSRDATYFEQYF. CDR3 DNA: TGTGCCAGCAGTCGGGACGCCACCTACTTTGAGCAGTACTTC.

The table lists this clonotype with many counts. The chain recombines TRBV28 with TRBJ1-4; tentatively, D is TRBD1 (6 bases). CDR3 size: 16 residues. V gave up 10 bases and J gave up 8 bases, with 26 bases separating them. Germline CDR1 is MDHEN and CDR2 is SYDVKM. The CDR3 nucleotides read TGTGCCACCGCAGGGGCCGAAGGGGGTATAAGAGAAAAACTGTTTTTT. Translated, it gives CATAGAEGGIREKLFF.

In this sample, this clonotype turned up a few times. V is TRBV28 and J is TRBJ2-1; maybe TRBD1 (6 bases). CDR3 length: 14 amino acids. Germline assignment: CDR1 MDHEN and CDR2 SYDVKM. V shed 10 bases and J shed 0 bases, with 13 bases lying between them. CDR3 DNA sequence: TGTGCCACCAGGACAGCGAGCTCCTACAATGAGCAGTTCTTC. Translation: CATRTASSYNEQFF.

There are many counts of this clonotype. The rearrangement uses TRBV12-3 or TRBV12-4 and TRBJ2-7, with D possibly TRBD1 on 6 matching bases. CDR3 length: 14 amino acids. Deletions cut 6 bases from V and 2 bases from J, with 14 bases between. The chain's CDR3 is CASRGADSPYEQYF. DNA for the CDR3: TGTGCCAGCAGGGGGGCCGACAGTCCCTACGAGCAGTACTTC.

On this clonotype: This sequence may be a read error, since a much larger clone differs from it by one base. V gene TRBV6-1 combines with J gene TRBJ2-1, with D perhaps being TRBD1 or TRBD2 (5 bases each). Trimming took off 6 bases at V and 2 bases at J, with 14 bases between the two ends. Germline V gene data show CDR1 as MNHNS and CDR2 as SASEGT. This CDR3 is built from 15 residues. CDR3 nucleotides: TGTGCCAGCAGGCTCCGGGGCTTAGCCTACAATGAGCAGTTCTTC. It is translated as CASRLRGLAYNEQFF.

This clonotype was counted ten times or more. The chain links TRBV2 to TRBJ1-1; D is uncertain. This CDR3 is built from 15 residues. Trimming took 6 bases from V and 6 from J, leaving 20 bases between them. Germline V CDR1 and CDR2: SNHLY, FYNNEI. In DNA form, the CDR3 reads TGTGCCAGCAGCGCCACAATAGTTTTTAGGCCTGAAGCTTTCTTT. Translated: CASSATIVFRPEAFF. The whole variable domain, remainder taken from reference TRBV2 and TRBJ1-1, is EPEVTQTPSHQVTQMGQEVILRCVPISNHLYFYWYRQILGQKVEFLVSFYNNEISEKSEIFDDQFSVERPDGSNFTLKIRSTKLEDSAMYFCASSATIVFRPEAFFGQGTRLTVV.

This chain uses TRBV19 with TRBJ2-4; D perhaps matches TRBD2 (6 bases). Germline V gene sequence: CDR1 LNHDA, CDR2 SQIVND (reference sequence). Trimming cost V 7 bases and J 3 bases, with 16 bases left between them. The length of the CDR3 is 15 residues. CDR3: CASTPGGYGKNIQYF. CDR3 in DNA: TGTGCCAGTACCCCCGGGGGATACGGCAAAAACATTCAGTACTTC.

The sample holds many counts of this clonotype. The J gene is TRBJ2-5, the V gene TRBV30; D is unresolved. This CDR3 spans 13 amino acids. The germline CDR1 and CDR2 sequences are GTSNPN and SVGIG (reference sequence). Trimming left V 5 bases short and J 1 base short, with 11 bases between. CDR3 bases: TGTGCCTGGCAGAGGAACATCCAAGAGACCCAGTACTTC. Translation gives CAWQRNIQETQYF.

This clonotype was counted many times. The V call is TRBV4-1, the J call TRBJ1-1; D not resolved. V shed 1 base and J shed 0 bases, with 15 bases lying between them. The CDR3 totals 17 residues. Germline CDR1 MGHRA, CDR2 YSYEKL. The CDR3 DNA sequence: TGCGCCAGCAGCCAAGGGCCACCTATCGGGGTGAACACTGAAGCTTTCTTT. Translated, it gives CASSQGPPIGVNTEAFF.

The table lists this clonotype with many counts. The chain links TRBV27 to TRBJ2-1; TRBD2 is a possible D gene (6 bases). The germline V gene encodes CDR1 MNHEY and CDR2 SMNVEV (reference sequence). This CDR3 is built from 15 residues. Trimming took off 2 bases at V and 7 bases at J, with 15 bases between the two ends. The CDR3: CASSLGGGYRNEQFF. The CDR3 coding sequence is TGTGCCAGCAGTTTAGGTGGGGGGTATCGGAATGAGCAGTTCTTC.

This clonotype occurred a few times. This may arise from a read error, as a much more abundant clone is one base away. The rearrangement links TRBV5-1 to TRBJ2-1, with TRBD2 matching 12 bases. Germline V gene sequence: CDR1 SGHRS, CDR2 YFSETQ. This CDR3 comprises 16 residues. J was trimmed by 6 bases and V by 3 bases; bases with no gene match: 7. CDR3 DNA: TGCGCCAGCAGCTCGGTGGCTAGCGGGAGGGGCAATGAGCAGTTCTTC. Translation gives CASSSVASGRGNEQFF.

This clonotype has a count of ten or more. This sequence joins TRBV7-9 and TRBJ1-1; no definite D call. The V gene lost 6 bases and the J gene lost 0 bases, with 11 bases spanning the gap. Germline V gene lookup returns CDR1 SEHNR and CDR2 FQNEAQ (reference sequence). The CDR3 consists of 14 residues. CDR3 coding DNA: TGTGCCAGCAGTCCCGTCATCTTGAACACTGAAGCTTTCTTT. Amino acid sequence: CASSPVILNTEAFF.

There are a few counts of this clonotype. The chain carries TRBV20-1 and TRBJ1-3; D possibly corresponds to TRBD1 (6 bases). Deletions cut 3 bases from V and 5 bases from J, with 14 bases between. Germline assignment: CDR1 DFQATT and CDR2 SNEGSKA (reference sequence). There are 14 residues in the CDR3. CDR3 nucleotide sequence: TGCAGTGCTAGGGACAGTATAAGCCGAAACACCATATATTTT. It is translated as CSARDSISRNTIYF.